The present TCR beta chain was sequenced within a study of blood T cell repertoires in COVID-19. Study at large: The United States, Italy and Spain provided the acute and convalescent COVID-19 samples. In each case, the material was cDNA or gDNA derived from T cells, B-cell-depleted T cells, or PBMCs.

Under the authors' procedure: Estimation of nucleated cell counts relied on the amplification of reference gene primers. Here immunoSEQ multiplex PCR was the method, and the copy in TCRdb shows in-frame clones only, minus some. The V and J calls and clone size are taken from that table; D and trimming were inferred from the DNA. The profile shows 110,000 or so clones, around 84% of them singletons. The V gene end was trimmed by 6 bases and the J gene end by 6 bases; junction bases not matched to a gene: 3. The CDR3 is made up of 14 amino acids. Germline assignment: CDR1 SNHLY and CDR2 FYNNEI. This chain connects TRBV2 to TRBJ1-6; 9 nucleotides line up with TRBD1. The receptor was derived from a woman aged 80 or over with acute or convalescent COVID-19. The sequencing sample was made of peripheral blood. Written as DNA, the CDR3 is TGTGCCAGCAGCGGACAGGGGATTAATTCACCCCTCCACTTT. Translated: CASSGQGINSPLHF.